The text below deals with one TCR beta chain. The antigen remains undetermined. Read data end 3 residues before the CDR3 end; the end is taken from the germline J gene. These data originate in a study of T cells in women clearing cervical HPV infection. Study overall: Only a few women had HLA typing results available.

Findings of the study overall: Repertoire richness, not evenness, was significantly elevated in CIN3+ cases versus controls. Controls had more TRBV6-7 (approximately 0.15%) than cases (0.11%). Richness plus V gene abundances separated cases from controls with AUC roughly 0.85.

The germline V gene has CDR1 PRHDT and CDR2 FYEKMQ (reference sequence). The CDR3 loop spans 16 amino acids. The V end lost 7 bases, the J end lost 2 bases, and 19 bases lay between the germline ends. Assay used: immunoSEQ multiplex PCR; TCRdb lists only in-frame clones, some missing. With about 16,000 clones in the sample, the ten largest clones hold 6.5% to 9%. The TCR originated in a woman aged 18-70 years with a cervical HPV16 infection that either progressed to CIN3+ or cleared (not recorded which). This chain uses TRBV13 with TRBJ2-3; tentative D call: TRBD2 (7 bases). Sequencing input: blood buffy coat. The sequenced CDR3 bases are TGTGCCAGCATGGCCAAGGGGGGGCCCAACACAGATACG. It specifies CASMAKGGPNTDT. The whole CDR3 protein reads CASMAKGGPNTDTQYF. The whole variable domain, filled in from reference TRBV13 and TRBJ2-3, reads AAGVIQSPRHLIKEKRETATLKCYPIPRHDTVYWYQQGPGQDPQFLISFYEKMQSDKGSIPDRFSAQQFSDYHSELNMSSLELGDSALYFCASMAKGGPNTDTQYFGPGTRLTVL.